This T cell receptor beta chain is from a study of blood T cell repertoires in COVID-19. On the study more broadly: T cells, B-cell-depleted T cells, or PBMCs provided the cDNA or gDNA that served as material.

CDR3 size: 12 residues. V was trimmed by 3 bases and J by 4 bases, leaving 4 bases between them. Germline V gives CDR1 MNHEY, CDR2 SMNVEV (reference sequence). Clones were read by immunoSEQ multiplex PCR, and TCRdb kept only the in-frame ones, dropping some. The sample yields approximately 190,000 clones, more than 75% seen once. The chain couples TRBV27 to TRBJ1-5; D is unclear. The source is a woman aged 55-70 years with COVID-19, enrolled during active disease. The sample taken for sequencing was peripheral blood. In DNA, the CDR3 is TGTGCCAGCAGTTTCTTGAATCAGCCCCAGCATTTT. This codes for CASSFLNQPQHF.